This entry lists 28 T cell receptor beta chains sequenced from one sample in a study of blood T cell repertoires in COVID-19. Sequenced by immunoSEQ multiplex PCR; TCRdb stores in-frame clones only, minus some. The sample shows 130,000 to 150,000 clones, 80% to 90% of them seen only once. The sequenced sample consisted of PBMCs or T cells enriched from blood (not recorded which). Receptors originate from a man between 60 and 75 years old who had recovered from COVID-19.

This clone was seen a few times. The V call is TRBV2, the J call TRBJ2-7, with 9 positions matching TRBD1. The germline V gene has CDR1 SNHLY and CDR2 FYNNEI. V dropped 7 bases and J dropped 7; count of bases not matched to a gene: 20. The CDR3 has 17 amino acids. For the CDR3, the DNA is TGTGCCAGCAAATGGTCCCCCTACAGAACCGGGACAGGGGAGCAGTACTTC. Amino acids: CASKWSPYRTGTGEQYF.

The V gene is TRBV9, the J gene TRBJ2-6; D possibly corresponds to TRBD2 (7 bases). This CDR3 is 15 amino acids long. CDR1 is SGDLS, CDR2 YYNGEE, per germline. With 7 bases removed from V and 3 bases from J, the gap between germline ends came to 14 bases. In DNA form, the CDR3 reads TGTGCCAGCTTCGGGGGGCGAGGTGGGGCCAACGTCCTGACTTTC. This translates into CASFGGRGGANVLTF.

In nucleotides, the CDR3 is TGTGCCAGTAGTCTCCAGCCGCCTAGCGGGACTAGTTCCTACGAGCAGTACTTC. It yields the protein CASSLQPPSGTSSYEQYF. The chain recombines TRBV19 with TRBJ2-7; TRBD2 agrees at 9 bases. This CDR3 region has 18 residues. Germline V gives CDR1 LNHDA, CDR2 SQIVND (reference sequence). The J segment lost 1 base and the V segment lost 5 bases, leaving 15 bases of the junction unmatched.

This rearrangement joins TRBV15 to TRBJ1-5, with no clear D. Germline V CDR1 and CDR2: LNHNV, YYDKDF (reference sequence). The CDR3 is 16 residues long. The germline V and J ends were trimmed by 0 bases and 7 bases, with 16 bases remaining between them. The CDR3 DNA sequence: TGTGCCACCAGCAGAGATCCTGACCCTACGGGGCAGCCCCAGCATTTT. It codes for CATSRDPDPTGQPQHF.

V usage is TRBV2 and J usage is TRBJ2-1; the D gene is possibly TRBD2 (7 bases). V shed 0 bases and J shed 9 bases, with 9 bases lying between them. The germline CDR1 and CDR2 sequences are SNHLY and FYNNEI. This CDR3 has 13 amino acids. The CDR3 DNA sequence: TGTGCCAGCAGTGAAGCTAGGGGGGGTGAGCAGTTCTTC. Amino acids: CASSEARGGEQFF.

The CDR3 reads CASSQGREPQHF. The CDR3 bases are TGTGCCAGCAGCCAAGGCCGGGAGCCCCAGCATTTT. The rearrangement uses TRBV3-1 (or the pseudogene TRBV3-2) and TRBJ1-5; D is unclear. The V gene's germline CDR1 is LGHDT and CDR2 YNNKEL (reference sequence). The CDR3 spans 12 residues. V was shortened by 1 base and J by 8 bases, with 6 bases between the two germline ends.

This clone was observed a single time. This rearrangement joins TRBV23-1 to TRBJ2-5; tentatively, D is TRBD1 (6 bases). TRBV23-1 belongs to the ORF category, with a function that is uncertain. The CDR3 is made up of 9 amino acids. V was trimmed by 11 bases and J by 5 bases, leaving 6 bases between them. The CDR3 DNA is TGCGCCGACAGGGAGACCCAGTACTTC. Amino acid sequence: CADRETQYF.

The chain carries TRBV10-2 and TRBJ2-6; 7 bases are a match to TRBD1. Trimming cost V 6 bases and J 4 bases; bases outside gene matches: 3. This CDR3 region has 14 residues. Germline V gene data show CDR1 as WSHSY and CDR2 as SAAADI. Here the CDR3 reads CASRTGVGANVLTF. CDR3 coding DNA: TGCGCCAGCAGAACAGGGGTAGGGGCCAACGTCCTGACTTTC.

The chain joins TRBV28 to TRBJ2-7; 8 nucleotides agree with TRBD2. The CDR3 spans 16 residues. In germline, CDR1 is MDHEN, CDR2 SYDVKM. Unmatched junction bases numbered 11, after V lost 2 bases and J lost 5 bases. The CDR3 nucleotides are TGTGCCAGCAGTTTAAGGAGCGGGAGAGGGGTCCACGAGCAGTACTTC. It is translated as CASSLRSGRGVHEQYF.

This chain uses TRBV11-2 with TRBJ1-4, with D perhaps matching TRBD1 (6 bases). The CDR3 consists of 15 residues. V was clipped by 5 bases and J by 7 bases, with 17 bases between them. The germline gives CDR1 SGHAT, CDR2 FQNNGV. CDR3 region: CASSPAPEQGEKLFF. DNA of the CDR3: TGTGCCAGCAGCCCTGCCCCCGAACAGGGTGAAAAACTGTTTTTT.

The V gene is TRBV7-8, the J gene TRBJ2-2, with D unresolved. This CDR3 comprises 12 residues. Germline V lookup: CDR1 SGHVS, CDR2 FQNEAQ. The CDR3 loop reads CASNARAGELFF. DNA of the CDR3: TGTGCTTCCAACGCCCGAGCCGGGGAGCTGTTTTTT.

The V call is TRBV7-8, the J call TRBJ1-4; D is undetermined. Germline V gene sequence: CDR1 SGHVS, CDR2 FQNEAQ. V was cut by 5 bases and J by 5 bases, with 6 bases left in between. This CDR3 has 12 amino acids. The CDR3 nucleotides are TGTGCCAGCAGCCCACAGAATGAAAAACTGTTTTTT. As protein: CASSPQNEKLFF.

The rearrangement links TRBV9 to TRBJ2-1, with 8 bases fitting TRBD1. In germline, CDR1 is SGDLS, CDR2 YYNGEE. With 4 bases clipped from V and 0 bases from J, the junction kept 12 bases outside the gene matches. The CDR3 consists of 18 residues. CDR3 in amino acids: CASSFDGQGRSSYNEQFF. The CDR3 DNA reads as TGTGCCAGCAGCTTCGACGGACAGGGAAGGAGCTCCTACAATGAGCAGTTCTTC.

This clone was counted between two and nine times. The chain employs TRBV28 and TRBJ2-7, with 9 bases lining up with TRBD1. CDR1 is MDHEN and CDR2 is SYDVKM in the germline V gene. The CDR3 consists of 14 residues. J gave up 5 bases and V 8 bases, and 10 bases lay outside the gene matches. The CDR3 DNA follows: TGTGCCAGCGGCTACCGGGACAGGGATCACGAGCAGTACTTC. Its translation: CASGYRDRDHEQYF.

This clone was found once. The rearrangement uses TRBV2 and TRBJ2-7; the D is unclear. Trimming cost V 5 bases and J 3 bases, with 11 bases left between them. This CDR3 comprises 13 residues. Germline CDR1 reads SNHLY; CDR2 reads FYNNEI. This chain's CDR3 is CASSLPPSYEQYF. Here the CDR3 DNA reads TGTGCCAGCAGTCTCCCCCCGAGCTACGAGCAGTACTTC.

J is TRBJ2-1 and V is TRBV19; D might be TRBD2 (5 bases). The V gene lost 5 bases and the J gene lost 2 bases, with 16 bases spanning the gap. The CDR3 runs 16 residues. Germline CDR1 and CDR2: LNHDA and SQIVND (reference sequence). CDR3 in DNA: TGTGCCAGTAGTCCGGGGTCTAGGAATCCCTACAATGAGCAGTTCTTC. Translating it yields CASSPGSRNPYNEQFF.

CDR3 in DNA: TGTGCCAGCAGCAGACAATCTGGAAACACCATATATTTT. This encodes CASSRQSGNTIYF. This chain uses TRBV5-5 with TRBJ1-3; D call uncertain. CDR1 is SGHKS and CDR2 is YYEKEE in the germline V gene (reference sequence). V was clipped by 4 bases and J by 1 base, with 6 bases between them. There are 13 residues in the CDR3.

This clone showed up just a few times. The chain uses TRBV7-9 and TRBJ1-2, with 7 bases identical to TRBD1. The CDR3 is 18 amino acids. Trimming removed 5 bases from V and 1 base from J; junction bases left unmatched: 16. Germline CDR1 SEHNR, CDR2 FQNEAQ (reference sequence). DNA of the CDR3: TGTGCCAGCAGCGCAAGGGGGCAACGATCGGCAGATAACTATGGCTACACCTTC. Amino acids: CASSARGQRSADNYGYTF.

The chain uses TRBV7-3 and TRBJ1-4; D possibly corresponds to TRBD1 (5 bases). This CDR3 has 13 residues. The V end lost 0 bases, the J end lost 8 bases, and 7 bases lay between the germline ends. CDR1 is SGHTA, CDR2 FQGTGA, per germline. CDR3 loop: CASSLTQGEKLFF. The CDR3 DNA reads TGTGCCAGCAGCTTAACCCAGGGCGAAAAACTGTTTTTT.

The chain links TRBV18 to TRBJ2-3; possibly TRBD1 for D (5 bases). The V end was cut by 4 bases, the J end by 6 bases, with 20 bases between. The CDR3 runs 16 residues. Germline lookup yields CDR1 KGHSH and CDR2 LQKENI. CDR3 nucleotide sequence: TGTGCCAGCTCACGGGAAACTGGACAACTCACGGATACGCAGTATTTT. Translation: CASSRETGQLTDTQYF.

This chain connects TRBV12-3 or TRBV12-4 to TRBJ2-1, with D unclear. This CDR3 has 13 residues. Trimming left V 6 bases short and J 5 bases short, with 11 bases between. The DNA for the CDR3 is TGTGCCAGCAGGGCCCCCCCCGACAATGAGCAGTTCTTC. Protein product: CASRAPPDNEQFF.

The chain carries TRBV28 and TRBJ1-5, with D perhaps matching TRBD1 (5 bases). With 3 bases removed from V and 5 bases from J, the gap between germline ends came to 11 bases. CDR3 length equals 14 residues. The germline V gene has CDR1 MDHEN and CDR2 SYDVKM. The CDR3 region is CASSFWGFDQPQHF. The CDR3 nucleotides are TGTGCCAGCAGTTTTTGGGGCTTCGATCAGCCCCAGCATTTT.

V is TRBV6-5 and J is TRBJ2-7; D is perhaps TRBD2 (6 bases). Germline CDR1 is MNHEY and CDR2 is SVGAGI. With 5 bases removed from V and 4 bases from J, the gap between germline ends came to 9 bases. This CDR3 is 12 amino acids long. CDR3 amino acids: CASSTSSYEQYF. CDR3 DNA: TGTGCCAGCAGTACTAGCAGTTACGAGCAGTACTTC.

This rearrangement joins TRBV27 to TRBJ1-1, with D unclear. CDR3 size: 13 residues. The ends were cut back, 4 bases at V and 3 bases at J, with 9 bases in the middle. Germline values: CDR1 MNHEY, CDR2 SMNVEV (reference sequence). CDR3 protein: CASSWRADTEAFF. The CDR3 coding sequence is TGTGCCAGCAGTTGGAGGGCCGACACTGAAGCTTTCTTT.

This clone turned up a few times. The J gene is TRBJ1-5, the V gene TRBV5-1; D uncertain. Germline V CDR1 and CDR2: SGHRS, YFSETQ. The CDR3 runs 13 residues. Trimming stripped 5 bases from V and 3 bases from J, with 9 bases between. The CDR3 loop reads CASRTSPNQPQHF. In DNA form, the CDR3 reads TGCGCCAGCAGGACAAGTCCCAATCAGCCCCAGCATTTT.

The J gene is TRBJ1-1, the V gene TRBV2; the D gene is possibly TRBD1 (5 bases). Germline loops: CDR1 SNHLY, CDR2 FYNNEI. V lost 0 bases, J lost 5 bases, and 13 bases lay in between. This CDR3 spans 15 amino acids. The CDR3, as DNA: TGTGCCAGCAGTGAAGCGCGGAGGGGCGGAACTGAAGCTTTCTTT. The encoded protein is CASSEARRGGTEAFF. Looking up the rest from reference TRBV2 and TRBJ1-1 gives the full variable domain: EPEVTQTPSHQVTQMGQEVILRCVPISNHLYFYWYRQILGQKVEFLVSFYNNEISEKSEIFDDQFSVERPDGSNFTLKIRSTKLEDSAMYFCASSEARRGGTEAFFGQGTRLTVV.

This sequence joins TRBV19 and TRBJ2-7; 7 positions match TRBD1. Unmatched junction bases numbered 10, after V lost 7 bases and J lost 7 bases. This CDR3 has 13 amino acids. CDR1 is LNHDA and CDR2 is SQIVND in the germline V gene (reference sequence). CDR3 DNA sequence: TGTGCCAGTACCCCGACAGGGACCGGGGAGCAGTACTTC. Translated, it gives CASTPTGTGEQYF.

The rearrangement links TRBV27 to TRBJ2-3; D gene uncertain. This CDR3 comprises 17 residues. From germline, CDR1 is MNHEY and CDR2 SMNVEV (reference sequence). Trimming removed 0 bases from V and 1 base from J, with 14 bases in between. The CDR3 region has the DNA TGTGCCAGCAGTTTATCGAATCCAACAGAAGGCACAGATACGCAGTATTTT. Translation gives CASSLSNPTEGTDTQYF.